One sample yielded the 5 T cell receptor beta chains listed below, sequenced in a study of T-cell reconstitution after alpha-beta-depleted transplantation in children. Unique molecular identifiers were incorporated during preparation of the TCRbeta library. TCRdb independently ran MiXCR on the PCR reads; one entry per CDR3 protein. The sample has almost 600,000 distinct CDR3 sequences; more than 20% are singletons. The sample in question was PBMCs, obtained before TCRalphabeta/CD19-depleted stem cell transplant. These receptors all come from a boy under two years old with Wiskott-Aldrich syndrome, due to receive a stem cell transplant.

The V call is TRBV4-1, the J call TRBJ2-3; D remains ambiguous. CDR1 and CDR2 (germline): MGHRA, YSYEKL. The CDR3 loop spans 14 amino acids. V lost 0 bases and J lost 10, with 14 bases in between. For the CDR3, the DNA is TGCGCCAGCAGCCAAGATCAGCGTAGGGCATCGCAGTATTTT. It specifies CASSQDQRRASQYF.

The gene calls are TRBV5-1 and TRBJ2-3; 10 nucleotides agree with TRBD2. Germline lookup yields CDR1 SGHRS and CDR2 YFSETQ. The V and J ends lost 4 bases and 0 bases, in that order; junction bases with no gene match: 8. The CDR3 contains 17 residues. CDR3 DNA sequence: TGCGCCAGCAGCCTTTATACGACTAGCGGGAGCACAGATACGCAGTATTTT. Its protein is CASSLYTTSGSTDTQYF.

The J gene is TRBJ2-1, the V gene TRBV28, with D possibly TRBD2 on 5 matching bases. V was clipped by 5 bases and J by 0 bases, with 14 bases between them. Looked up from germline, CDR1 is MDHEN and CDR2 is SYDVKM. CDR3 size: 16 residues. The CDR3 here is CASSTYLGSSYNEQFF. CDR3 nucleotide sequence: TGTGCCAGCAGTACTTACCTGGGGAGCTCCTACAATGAGCAGTTCTTC.

This chain links TRBV12-3 or TRBV12-4 with TRBJ1-1; 7 bases fit TRBD1. V lost 3 bases and J lost 6; bases outside the gene matches: 4. The length of the CDR3 is 13 residues. In DNA, the CDR3 is TGTGCCAGCAGTTTGGTCAGGGGGTCTGAAGCTTTCTTT. Residues: CASSLVRGSEAFF.

The chain joins TRBV7-2 to TRBJ2-7; 10 positions match TRBD2. Germline-derived CDR1 and CDR2 are SGHTA and FQGNSA. This CDR3 spans 15 amino acids. Losses at the gene ends were 5 bases for V and 1 base for J; bases not matched to a gene: 5. Here the CDR3 reads CASSAWTSGSYEQYF. The CDR3, as DNA: TGTGCCAGCAGCGCATGGACTAGCGGTTCCTACGAGCAGTACTTC.